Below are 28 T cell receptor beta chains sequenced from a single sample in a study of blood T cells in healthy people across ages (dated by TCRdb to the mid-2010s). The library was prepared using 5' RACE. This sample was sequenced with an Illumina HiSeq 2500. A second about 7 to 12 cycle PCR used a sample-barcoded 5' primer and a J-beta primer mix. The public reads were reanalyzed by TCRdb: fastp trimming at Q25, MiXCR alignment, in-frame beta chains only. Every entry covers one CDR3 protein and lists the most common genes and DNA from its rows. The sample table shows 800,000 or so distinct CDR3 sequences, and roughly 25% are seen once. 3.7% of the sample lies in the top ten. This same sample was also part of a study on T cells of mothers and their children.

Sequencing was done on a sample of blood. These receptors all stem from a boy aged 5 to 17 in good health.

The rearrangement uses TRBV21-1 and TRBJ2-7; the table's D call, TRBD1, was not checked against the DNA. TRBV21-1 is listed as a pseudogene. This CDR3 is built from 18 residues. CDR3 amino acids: CASSKISAALRDSYEQYF. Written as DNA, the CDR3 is TGTGCCAGCAGTAAGATAAGCGCCGCGCTGCGAGACTCCTACGAGCAGTACTTC.

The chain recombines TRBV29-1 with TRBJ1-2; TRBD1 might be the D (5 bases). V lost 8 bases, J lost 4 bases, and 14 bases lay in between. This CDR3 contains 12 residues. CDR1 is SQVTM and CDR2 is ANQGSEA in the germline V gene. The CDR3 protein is CSIPREGYGYTF. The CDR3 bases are TGCAGCATCCCCAGGGAAGGCTATGGCTACACCTTC.

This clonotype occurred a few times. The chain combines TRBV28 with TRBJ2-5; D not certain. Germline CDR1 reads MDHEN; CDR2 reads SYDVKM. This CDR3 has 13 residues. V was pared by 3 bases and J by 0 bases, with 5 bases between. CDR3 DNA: TGTGCCAGCAGTTTTGGGCACCAAGAGACCCAGTACTTC. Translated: CASSFGHQETQYF.

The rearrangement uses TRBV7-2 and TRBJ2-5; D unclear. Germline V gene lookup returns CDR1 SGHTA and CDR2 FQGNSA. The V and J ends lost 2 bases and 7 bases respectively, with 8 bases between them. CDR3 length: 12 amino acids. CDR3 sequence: CASSLNGRTQYF. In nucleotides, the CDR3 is TGTGCCAGCAGCTTAAACGGTCGGACCCAGTACTTC.

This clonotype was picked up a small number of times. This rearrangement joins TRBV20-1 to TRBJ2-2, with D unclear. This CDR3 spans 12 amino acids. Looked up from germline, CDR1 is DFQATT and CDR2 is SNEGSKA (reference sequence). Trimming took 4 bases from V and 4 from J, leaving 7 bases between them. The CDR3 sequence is CSATAFTGELFF. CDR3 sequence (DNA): TGCAGTGCTACCGCTTTCACCGGGGAGCTGTTTTTT.

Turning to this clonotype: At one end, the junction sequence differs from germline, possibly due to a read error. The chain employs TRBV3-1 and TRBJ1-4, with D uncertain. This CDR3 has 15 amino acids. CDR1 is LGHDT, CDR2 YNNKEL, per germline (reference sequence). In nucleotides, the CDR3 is TGTGCCAGCAGCGAAGAGGGTCGGATTAATGAAAAACTGTTTTTT. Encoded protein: CASSEEGRINEKLFF.

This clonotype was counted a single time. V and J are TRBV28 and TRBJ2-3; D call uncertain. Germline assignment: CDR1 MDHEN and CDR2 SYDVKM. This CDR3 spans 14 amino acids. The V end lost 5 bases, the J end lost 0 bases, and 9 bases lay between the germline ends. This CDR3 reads CASSNRASTDTQYF. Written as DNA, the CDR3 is TGTGCCAGCAGTAACCGGGCCAGCACAGATACGCAGTATTTT. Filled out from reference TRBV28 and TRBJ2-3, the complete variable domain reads DVKVTQSSRYLVKRTGEKVFLECVQDMDHENMFWYRQDPGLGLRLIYFSYDVKMKEKGDIPEGYSVSREKKERFSLILESASTNQTSMYLCASSNRASTDTQYFGPGTRLTVL.

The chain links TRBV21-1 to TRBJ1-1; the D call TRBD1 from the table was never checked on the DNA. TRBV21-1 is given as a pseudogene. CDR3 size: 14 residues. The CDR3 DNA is TGTGCCAGCAGCTTGTACAGGAGGGGGACTGAAGCTTTCTTT. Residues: CASSLYRRGTEAFF.

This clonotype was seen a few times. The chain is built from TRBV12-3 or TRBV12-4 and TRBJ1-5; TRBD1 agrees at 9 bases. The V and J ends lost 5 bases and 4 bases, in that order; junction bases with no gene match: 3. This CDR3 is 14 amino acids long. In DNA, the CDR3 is TGTGCCAGCAGTCGGGACAGGGCTAATCAGCCCCAGCATTTT. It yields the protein CASSRDRANQPQHF.

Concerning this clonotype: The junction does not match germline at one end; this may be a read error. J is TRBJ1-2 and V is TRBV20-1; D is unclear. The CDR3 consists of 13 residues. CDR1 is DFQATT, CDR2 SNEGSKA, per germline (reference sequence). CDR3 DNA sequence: TGCTGTGCTAGAGTAGCGGGAACCTATGGCTACACCTTC. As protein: CCARVAGTYGYTF.

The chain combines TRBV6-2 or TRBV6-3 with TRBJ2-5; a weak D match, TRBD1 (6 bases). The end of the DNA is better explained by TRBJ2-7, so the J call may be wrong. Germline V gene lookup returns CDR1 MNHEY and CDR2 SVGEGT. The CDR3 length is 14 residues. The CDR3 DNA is TGTGCCAGCAGAGACGACAGGCCATCCTACGAGCAGTACTTC. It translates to CASRDDRPSYEQYF.

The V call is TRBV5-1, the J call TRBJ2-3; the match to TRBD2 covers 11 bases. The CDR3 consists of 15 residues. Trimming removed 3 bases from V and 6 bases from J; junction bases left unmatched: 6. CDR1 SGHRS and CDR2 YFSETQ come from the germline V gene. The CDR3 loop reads CASSYLLAGADTQYF. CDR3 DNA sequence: TGCGCCAGCAGCTACCTACTAGCGGGGGCCGATACGCAGTATTTT. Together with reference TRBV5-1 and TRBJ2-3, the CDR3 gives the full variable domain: KAGVTQTPRYLIKTRGQQVTLSCSPISGHRSVSWYQQTPGQGLQFLFEYFSETQRNKGNFPGRFSGRQFSNSRSEMNVSTLELGDSALYLCASSYLLAGADTQYFGPGTRLTVL.

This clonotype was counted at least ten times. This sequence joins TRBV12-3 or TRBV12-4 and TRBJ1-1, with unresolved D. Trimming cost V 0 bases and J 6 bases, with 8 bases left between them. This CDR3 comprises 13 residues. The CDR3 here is CASSLAYRPEAFF. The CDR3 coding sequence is TGTGCCAGCAGTTTAGCATACCGACCTGAAGCTTTCTTT.

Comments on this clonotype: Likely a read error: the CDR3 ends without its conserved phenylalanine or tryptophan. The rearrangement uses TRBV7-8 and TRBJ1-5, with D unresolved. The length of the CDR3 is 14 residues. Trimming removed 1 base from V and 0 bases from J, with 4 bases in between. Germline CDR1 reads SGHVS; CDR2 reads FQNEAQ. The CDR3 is CASSLDPSNQPQHS. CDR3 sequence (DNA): TGTGCCAGCAGCTTAGACCCTAGCAATCAGCCCCAGCATTCT.

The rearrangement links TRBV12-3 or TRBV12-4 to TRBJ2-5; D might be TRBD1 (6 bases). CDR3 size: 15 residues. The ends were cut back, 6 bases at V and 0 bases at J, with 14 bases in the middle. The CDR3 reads CASRNLWTDQETQYF. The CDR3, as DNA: TGTGCCAGCAGGAACCTTTGGACAGACCAAGAGACCCAGTACTTC.

CDR3 DNA sequence: TGCGCCAGCAGCCAAGAGGCGGGAGGGAGGGATGAGCAGTTCTTC. Translated: CASSQEAGGRDEQFF. The V gene is TRBV4-3, the J gene TRBJ2-1; 9 nucleotides line up with TRBD2. The germline V gene encodes CDR1 LGHNA and CDR2 YSLEER. This CDR3 is built from 15 residues. J gave up 8 bases and V 0 bases, and 5 bases lay outside the gene matches.

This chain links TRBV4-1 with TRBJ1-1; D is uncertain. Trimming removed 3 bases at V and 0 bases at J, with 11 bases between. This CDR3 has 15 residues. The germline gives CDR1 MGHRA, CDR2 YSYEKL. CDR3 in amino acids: CASSQIQTMNTEAFF. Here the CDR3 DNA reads TGCGCCAGCAGCCAGATTCAGACTATGAACACTGAAGCTTTCTTT.

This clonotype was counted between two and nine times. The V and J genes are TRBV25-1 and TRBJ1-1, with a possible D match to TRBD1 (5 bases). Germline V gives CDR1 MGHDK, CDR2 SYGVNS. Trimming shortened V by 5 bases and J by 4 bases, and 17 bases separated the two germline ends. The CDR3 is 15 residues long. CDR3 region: CASSLQGVWGTEAFF. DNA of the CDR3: TGTGCCAGCAGTCTTCAGGGAGTCTGGGGCACTGAAGCTTTCTTT.

CDR3 protein: CATSEPSGGAADTQYF. CDR3 nucleotide sequence: TGTGCCACCAGTGAACCTAGCGGGGGGGCCGCAGATACGCAGTATTTT. The chain carries TRBV24-1 and TRBJ2-3; TRBD2 matches at 12 bases. This CDR3 contains 16 residues. The germline V gene encodes CDR1 KGHDR and CDR2 SFDVKD. V lost 4 bases to trimming and J lost 4 bases; unmatched junction nucleotides: 5.

CDR3 nucleotide sequence: TGTGCCAGCAGCCAAGGCTCCATGGGCGGTCTTGAGCAGTTCTTC. Protein product: CASSQGSMGGLEQFF. V usage is TRBV3-1 and J usage is TRBJ2-1; no firm D call. Germline CDR1 reads LGHDT; CDR2 reads YNNKEL (reference sequence). Trimming cost V 1 base and J 9 bases, with 16 bases left between them. There are 15 residues in the CDR3.

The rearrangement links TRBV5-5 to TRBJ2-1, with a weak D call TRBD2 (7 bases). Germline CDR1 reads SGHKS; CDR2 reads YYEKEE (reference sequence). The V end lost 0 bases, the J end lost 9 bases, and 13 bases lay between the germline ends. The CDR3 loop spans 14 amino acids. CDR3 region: CASSLEGGSTEQFF. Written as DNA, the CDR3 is TGTGCCAGCAGCTTGGAGGGGGGGTCCACTGAGCAGTTCTTC. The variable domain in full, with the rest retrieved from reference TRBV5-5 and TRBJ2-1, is DAGVTQSPTHLIKTRGQQVTLRCSPISGHKSVSWYQQVLGQGPQFIFQYYEKEERGRGNFPDRFSARQFPNYSSELNVNALLLGDSALYLCASSLEGGSTEQFFGPGTRLTVL.

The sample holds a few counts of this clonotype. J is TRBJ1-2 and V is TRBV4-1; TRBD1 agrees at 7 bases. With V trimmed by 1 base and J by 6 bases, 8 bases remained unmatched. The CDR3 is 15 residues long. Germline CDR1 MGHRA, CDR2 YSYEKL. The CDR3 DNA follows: TGCGCCAGCAGCCAAGTCGGACAGGCCAGCGATGGCTACACCTTC. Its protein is CASSQVGQASDGYTF.

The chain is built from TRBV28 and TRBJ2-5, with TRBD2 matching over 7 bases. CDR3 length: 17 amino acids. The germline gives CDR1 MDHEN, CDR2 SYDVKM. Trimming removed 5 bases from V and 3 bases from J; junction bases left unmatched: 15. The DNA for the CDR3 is TGTGCCAGCAGTGGGCCAAAGCGGGATATCCCCAAAGAGACCCAGTACTTC. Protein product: CASSGPKRDIPKETQYF. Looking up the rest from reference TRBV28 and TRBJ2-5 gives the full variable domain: DVKVTQSSRYLVKRTGEKVFLECVQDMDHENMFWYRQDPGLGLRLIYFSYDVKMKEKGDIPEGYSVSREKKERFSLILESASTNQTSMYLCASSGPKRDIPKETQYFGPGTRLLVL.

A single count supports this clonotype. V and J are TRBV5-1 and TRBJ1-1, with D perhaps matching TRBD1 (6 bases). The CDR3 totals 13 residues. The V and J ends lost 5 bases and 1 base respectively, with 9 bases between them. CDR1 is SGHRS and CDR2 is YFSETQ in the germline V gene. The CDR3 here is CASRMTGNTEAFF. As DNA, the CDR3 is TGCGCCAGCAGGATGACAGGGAACACTGAAGCTTTCTTT.

CDR3 amino acids: CASSRTGDSTDTQYF. The CDR3 DNA is TGTGCCAGCAGCCGGACAGGGGACAGCACAGATACGCAGTATTTT. The V call is TRBV7-9, the J call TRBJ2-3; 9 bases are a match to TRBD1. This CDR3 comprises 15 residues. CDR1 SEHNR and CDR2 FQNEAQ come from the germline V gene (reference sequence). V lost 5 bases, J lost 0 bases, and 3 bases stayed unmatched.

The CDR3 nucleotides read TGCAGTGCTAGACGTCGGGCGGGGGAAAAACTGTTTTTT. Amino acids: CSARRRAGEKLFF. V is TRBV20-1 and J is TRBJ1-4, with D hard to call. The ends were cut back, 2 bases at V and 8 bases at J, with 12 bases in the middle. CDR3 length: 13 residues. CDR1 is DFQATT and CDR2 is SNEGSKA in the germline V gene (reference sequence).

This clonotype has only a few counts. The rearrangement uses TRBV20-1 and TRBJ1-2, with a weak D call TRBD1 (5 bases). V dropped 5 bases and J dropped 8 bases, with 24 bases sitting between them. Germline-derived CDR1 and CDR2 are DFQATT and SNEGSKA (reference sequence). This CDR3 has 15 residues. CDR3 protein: CSAEPHLQGGRGYTF. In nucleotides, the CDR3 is TGCAGTGCTGAACCCCATCTGCAGGGAGGTCGCGGCTACACCTTC.

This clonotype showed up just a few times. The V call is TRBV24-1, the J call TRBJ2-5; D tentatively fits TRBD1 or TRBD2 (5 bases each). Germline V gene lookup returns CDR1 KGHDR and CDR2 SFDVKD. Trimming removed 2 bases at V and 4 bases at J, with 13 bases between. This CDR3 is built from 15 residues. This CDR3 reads CATSDWDGATETQYF. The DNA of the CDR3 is TGTGCCACCAGTGATTGGGACGGGGCCACAGAGACCCAGTACTTC.